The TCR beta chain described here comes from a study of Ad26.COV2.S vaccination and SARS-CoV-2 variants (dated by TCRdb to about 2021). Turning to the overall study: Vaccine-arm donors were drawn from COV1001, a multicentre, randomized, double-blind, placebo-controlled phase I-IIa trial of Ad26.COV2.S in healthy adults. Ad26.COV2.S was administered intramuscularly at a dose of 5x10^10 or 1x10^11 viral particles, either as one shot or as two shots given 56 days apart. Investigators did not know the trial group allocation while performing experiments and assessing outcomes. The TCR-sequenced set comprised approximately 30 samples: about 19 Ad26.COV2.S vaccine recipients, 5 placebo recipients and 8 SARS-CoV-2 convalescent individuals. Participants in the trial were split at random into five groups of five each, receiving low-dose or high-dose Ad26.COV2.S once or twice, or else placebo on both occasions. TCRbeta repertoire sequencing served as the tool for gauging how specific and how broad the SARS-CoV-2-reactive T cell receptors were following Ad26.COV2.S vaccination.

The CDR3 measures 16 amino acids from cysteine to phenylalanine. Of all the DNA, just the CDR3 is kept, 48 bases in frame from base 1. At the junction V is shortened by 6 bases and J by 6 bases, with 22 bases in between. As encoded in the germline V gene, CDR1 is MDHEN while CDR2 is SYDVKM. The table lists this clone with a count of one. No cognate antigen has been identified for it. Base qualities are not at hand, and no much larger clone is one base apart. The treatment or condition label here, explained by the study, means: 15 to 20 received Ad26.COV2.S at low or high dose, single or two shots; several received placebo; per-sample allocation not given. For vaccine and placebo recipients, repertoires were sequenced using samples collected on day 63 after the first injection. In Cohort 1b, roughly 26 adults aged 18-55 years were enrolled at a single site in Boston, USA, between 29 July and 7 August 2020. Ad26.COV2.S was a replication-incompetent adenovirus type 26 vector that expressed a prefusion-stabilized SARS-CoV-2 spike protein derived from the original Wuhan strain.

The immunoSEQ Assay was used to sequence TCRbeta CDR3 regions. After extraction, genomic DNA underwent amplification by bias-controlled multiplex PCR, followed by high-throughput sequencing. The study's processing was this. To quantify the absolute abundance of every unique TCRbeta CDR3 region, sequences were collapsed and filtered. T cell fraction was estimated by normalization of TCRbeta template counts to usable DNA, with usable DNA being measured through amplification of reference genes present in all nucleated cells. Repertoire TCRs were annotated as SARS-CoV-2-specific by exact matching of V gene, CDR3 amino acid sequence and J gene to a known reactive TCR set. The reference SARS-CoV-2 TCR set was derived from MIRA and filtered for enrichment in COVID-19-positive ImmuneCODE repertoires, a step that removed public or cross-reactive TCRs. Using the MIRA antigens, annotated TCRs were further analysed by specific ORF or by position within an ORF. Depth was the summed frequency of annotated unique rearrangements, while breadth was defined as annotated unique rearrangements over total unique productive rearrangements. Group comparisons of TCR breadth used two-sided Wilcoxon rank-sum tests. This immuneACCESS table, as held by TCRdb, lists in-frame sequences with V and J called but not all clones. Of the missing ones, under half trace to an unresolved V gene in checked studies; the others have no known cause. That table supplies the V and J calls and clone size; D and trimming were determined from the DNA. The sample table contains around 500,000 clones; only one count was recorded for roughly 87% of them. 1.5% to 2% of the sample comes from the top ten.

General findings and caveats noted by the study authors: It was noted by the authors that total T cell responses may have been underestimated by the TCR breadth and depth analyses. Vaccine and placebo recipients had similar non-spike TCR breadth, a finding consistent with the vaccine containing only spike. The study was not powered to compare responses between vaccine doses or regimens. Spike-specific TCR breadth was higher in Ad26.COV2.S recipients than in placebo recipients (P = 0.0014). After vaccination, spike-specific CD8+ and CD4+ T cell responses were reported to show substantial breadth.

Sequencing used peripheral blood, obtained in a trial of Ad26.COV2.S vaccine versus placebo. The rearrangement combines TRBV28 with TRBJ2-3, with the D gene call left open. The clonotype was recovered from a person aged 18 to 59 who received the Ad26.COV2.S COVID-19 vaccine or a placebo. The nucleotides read TGTGCCAGCAGATCCTACGGGCTCAACGGATTGGATACGCAGTATTTT. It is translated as CASRSYGLNGLDTQYF.